The 22 T cell receptor beta chains below were found in one sample sequenced in a study of blood T cell repertoires in COVID-19. The table came from immunoSEQ multiplex PCR; TCRdb's copy has only in-frame clones and leaves some out. This sample has almost 200,000 clones; around 85% occur once, and the top ten carry 0.85% to 0.95%. Sequenced input: peripheral blood. These receptors all come from a man in his sixties with COVID-19, enrolled during active disease.

This chain connects TRBV7-2 to TRBJ2-3; D is perhaps TRBD1 (5 bases). The V gene's germline CDR1 is SGHTA and CDR2 FQGNSA. The CDR3 is made up of 16 amino acids. Trimming removed 1 base at V and 1 base at J, with 12 bases between. The CDR3 region has the DNA TGTGCCAGCAGCTTAGGTTGGGTGACAGGCACAGATACGCAGTATTTT. Its translation: CASSLGWVTGTDTQYF. The full variable domain, completed using reference TRBV7-2 and TRBJ2-3, is GAGVSQSPSNKVTEKGKDVELRCDPISGHTALYWYRQSLGQGLEFLIYFQGNSAPDKSGLPSDRFSAERTGGSVSTLTIQRTQQEDSAVYLCASSLGWVTGTDTQYFGPGTRLTVL.

J is TRBJ2-1 and V is TRBV6-5; the match to TRBD2 covers 13 bases. Germline V gene sequence: CDR1 MNHEY, CDR2 SVGAGI. The CDR3 has 15 residues. V shed 6 bases, J shed 5 bases, and the junction held 4 bases outside the gene matches. CDR3 sequence reads: CASRSGLAGNNEQFF. The CDR3 DNA sequence: TGTGCCAGCAGGTCGGGACTAGCGGGAAACAATGAGCAGTTCTTC.

The CDR3 is CASSPSGVLGSSPLHF. The CDR3 DNA sequence: TGTGCCAGCTCACCATCGGGGGTGCTGGGTAGTTCACCCCTCCACTTT. This sequence joins TRBV18 and TRBJ1-6; the D gene is possibly TRBD1 (5 bases). Between the trimmed V and J ends, which lost 2 bases and 9 bases, there was a span of 17 bases. CDR3 length: 16 residues. Germline CDR1 KGHSH, CDR2 LQKENI.

The chain combines TRBV2 with TRBJ2-3; TRBD2 agrees at 8 bases. V trimming: 5 bases; J trimming: 4 bases; junction bases outside the gene matches: 5. This CDR3 region has 14 residues. Per the germline V gene, CDR1 is SNHLY and CDR2 is FYNNEI. This chain's CDR3 is CASSRGGDPDTQYF. In DNA, the CDR3 is TGTGCCAGCAGTCGGGGGGGAGACCCAGATACGCAGTATTTT. Full variable domain (outside the CDR3, taken from reference TRBV2 and TRBJ2-3): EPEVTQTPSHQVTQMGQEVILRCVPISNHLYFYWYRQILGQKVEFLVSFYNNEISEKSEIFDDQFSVERPDGSNFTLKIRSTKLEDSAMYFCASSRGGDPDTQYFGPGTRLTVL.

This chain connects TRBV11-2 to TRBJ2-3; D possibly corresponds to TRBD2 (7 bases). Trimming took 5 bases from V and 6 from J, leaving 24 bases between them. CDR1 is SGHAT, CDR2 FQNNGV, per germline. There are 17 residues in the CDR3. CDR3: CASSRRGGQISTDTQYF. CDR3 coding DNA: TGTGCCAGCAGCCGTAGGGGGGGTCAAATTTCGACGGATACGCAGTATTTT.

This chain links TRBV29-1 with TRBJ2-2, with TRBD1 matching 8 bases. The CDR3 has 14 amino acids. Germline-derived CDR1 and CDR2 are SQVTM and ANQGSEA. V was pared by 6 bases and J by 3 bases, with 6 bases of the junction left unmatched. The CDR3 sequence: CSVGQGSDTGELFF. CDR3 nucleotide sequence: TGCAGCGTAGGACAGGGAAGCGACACCGGGGAGCTGTTTTTT.

The V gene is TRBV5-1, the J gene TRBJ1-1; 9 bases line up with TRBD1. This CDR3 contains 14 residues. Germline CDR1 reads SGHRS; CDR2 reads YFSETQ. Losses at the gene ends were 5 bases for V and 5 bases for J; bases not matched to a gene: 7. In DNA, the CDR3 is TGCGCCAGCAGTCGTCGGGACAGGGCTACTGAAGCTTTCTTT. This codes for CASSRRDRATEAFF.

The V and J genes are TRBV7-2 and TRBJ1-1, with D unresolved. Germline V gives CDR1 SGHTA, CDR2 FQGNSA. With 1 base removed from V and 5 bases from J, the gap between germline ends came to 8 bases. The CDR3 runs to 13 residues. This CDR3 reads CASSLGGRTEAFF. The CDR3 coding sequence is TGTGCCAGCAGCTTAGGAGGAAGGACTGAAGCTTTCTTT.

This chain uses TRBV7-2 with TRBJ2-2; tentatively, D is TRBD1 (6 bases). Germline V CDR1 and CDR2: SGHTA, FQGNSA. Trimming cost V 6 bases and J 2 bases, with 13 bases left between them. CDR3 length equals 15 residues. The CDR3 sequence: CASSFDRINTGELFF. CDR3 in DNA: TGTGCCAGCAGTTTTGACAGGATCAACACCGGGGAGCTGTTTTTT.

The chain joins TRBV7-8 to TRBJ1-1, with 7 nucleotides matching TRBD1. Trimming at V came to 5 bases and at J to 2 bases, leaving 8 bases not matched to a gene. CDR1 and CDR2 (germline): SGHVS, FQNEAQ. This CDR3 comprises 15 residues. CDR3 DNA: TGTGCCAGCAGCCCCCCCGGGACAGCTAACACTGAAGCTTTCTTT. This translates into CASSPPGTANTEAFF.

V and J are TRBV5-3 and TRBJ1-1; a weak D match, TRBD1 (5 bases). TRBV5-3 is an ORF, with its function uncertain. The CDR3 loop spans 15 amino acids. With 3 bases removed from V and 1 base from J, the gap between germline ends came to 13 bases. The CDR3 DNA reads TGTGCCAGAAGCTCGCCGGGGGGAGCGAACACTGAAGCTTTCTTT. As protein: CARSSPGGANTEAFF.

The chain employs TRBV27 and TRBJ1-1; D might be TRBD1 (6 bases). V was pared by 5 bases and J by 4 bases, with 11 bases between. There are 13 residues in the CDR3. The germline V gene encodes CDR1 MNHEY and CDR2 SMNVEV (reference sequence). The CDR3 region has the DNA TGTGCCAGCAGTGGAAAACAGGGCACTGAAGCTTTCTTT. Amino acid sequence: CASSGKQGTEAFF.

J is TRBJ2-2 and V is TRBV9, with 7 nucleotides matching TRBD1. Per germline, CDR1 SGDLS and CDR2 YYNGEE. The CDR3 contains 15 residues. The ends lost 2 bases at V and 1 base at J; junction bases unmatched: 2. CDR3 loop: CASSVGTVNTGELFF. The CDR3 DNA is TGTGCCAGCAGCGTCGGGACAGTGAACACCGGGGAGCTGTTTTTT.

The gene calls are TRBV3-1 (or the pseudogene TRBV3-2) and TRBJ1-5, with 10 nucleotides matching TRBD1. Germline CDR1 reads LGHDT; CDR2 reads YNNKEL (reference sequence). Trimming took 5 bases from V and 8 from J; bases not matched to a gene: 6. This CDR3 is built from 14 residues. The DNA for the CDR3 is TGTGCCAGCAGCTCCCGACAGGGGGCTAAGCCCCAGCATTTT. This encodes CASSSRQGAKPQHF.

This chain links TRBV18 with TRBJ1-2; D might be TRBD1 (6 bases). V was trimmed by 1 base and J by 8 bases, leaving 11 bases between them. Germline V CDR1 and CDR2: KGHSH, LQKENI. This CDR3 contains 13 residues. The CDR3 is CASSPQGEGGYTF. CDR3 in DNA: TGTGCCAGCTCACCACAGGGGGAAGGGGGCTACACCTTC.

This CDR3 is CASSRGRTGIFSGANVLTF. CDR3 in DNA: TGTGCCAGCAGCCGTGGTAGGACAGGCATATTCTCTGGGGCCAACGTCCTGACTTTC. The V call is TRBV11-3, the J call TRBJ2-6, with 7 bases identical to TRBD1. The CDR3 contains 19 residues. After removal of 5 bases from V and 0 bases from J, the junction contained 13 bases not matched to a gene. Germline lookup yields CDR1 SGHNT and CDR2 YENEEA.

The rearrangement joins TRBV20-1 to TRBJ1-4; D is unclear. CDR3 length: 11 amino acids. V lost 5 bases and J lost 8, with 9 bases in between. Germline CDR1 DFQATT, CDR2 SNEGSKA (reference sequence). As DNA, the CDR3 is TGCAGTGCTTGGGTCGGGGAAAAACTGTTTTTT. Translation: CSAWVGEKLFF.

The chain links TRBV6-5 to TRBJ1-1; D is unclear. Trimming removed 11 bases at V and 2 bases at J, with 9 bases between. Germline lookup yields CDR1 MNHEY and CDR2 SVGAGI. This CDR3 is built from 11 residues. CDR3 region: CALAVNTEAFF. The DNA of the CDR3 is TGTGCCTTGGCAGTTAACACTGAAGCTTTCTTT.

The gene calls are TRBV19 and TRBJ1-1; D not resolved. Germline values: CDR1 LNHDA, CDR2 SQIVND (reference sequence). This CDR3 is 14 amino acids long. Trimming took off 2 bases at V and 0 bases at J, with 7 bases between the two ends. The CDR3 loop reads CASSIQDLNTEAFF. As DNA, the CDR3 is TGTGCCAGTAGTATACAGGATCTGAACACTGAAGCTTTCTTT.

This rearrangement joins TRBV7-2 to TRBJ2-7; tentative D call: TRBD1 (5 bases). The CDR3 extends over 13 amino acids. Germline V gene lookup returns CDR1 SGHTA and CDR2 FQGNSA. V lost 4 bases, J lost 3 bases, and 10 bases lay in between. Here the CDR3 reads CASSSPGYYEQYF. CDR3 bases: TGTGCCAGCAGCTCCCCAGGGTACTACGAGCAGTACTTC.

V and J are TRBV6-1 and TRBJ2-1; TRBD2 matches at 8 bases. The CDR3 covers 14 residues. Germline V lookup: CDR1 MNHNS, CDR2 SASEGT. With V trimmed by 0 bases and J by 10 bases, 5 bases remained unmatched. The CDR3 sequence: CASSEARGVGEQFF. CDR3 nucleotides: TGTGCCAGCAGTGAAGCGCGGGGGGTCGGGGAGCAGTTCTTC.

The gene calls are TRBV5-1 and TRBJ1-3; tentative D call: TRBD1 (5 bases). Germline CDR1 SGHRS, CDR2 YFSETQ. The V end was cut by 4 bases, the J end by 2 bases, with 16 bases between. CDR3 length: 16 residues. Written as DNA, the CDR3 is TGCGCCAGCAGCCCAGGGTCGGGAGGAACTGGAAACACCATATATTTT. This gives the protein CASSPGSGGTGNTIYF.